This T cell receptor beta chain was captured by sequencing in a study of patients and donors after allogeneic stem cell transplantation. TCRdb redid the calling of the RT-PCR reads with MiXCR, one entry per CDR3 protein. The sample yields some 200,000 distinct CDR3 sequences, around two fifths seen once. The sample holds a few counts of this clonotype. Trimming left V 5 bases short and J 12 bases short, with 19 bases between. There are 13 residues in the CDR3. CDR1 MNHNY and CDR2 SVGAGI come from the germline V gene (reference sequence). The genes are TRBV6-6 and TRBJ1-1; maybe TRBD1 (5 bases). Source material: blood, either unsorted or a sorted T cell fraction (not recorded which). This clonotype was obtained from a human donor who was either an allogeneic HSCT recipient or a stem cell or donor lymphocyte infusion donor (not recorded which). It is not recorded whose cells these are; they may come from a transplant donor. In DNA form, the CDR3 reads TGTGCCAGCAGTGGGGCCCAGGTTTCCCAATCTTTCTTT. This sequence encodes CASSGAQVSQSFF.